The entry below gives a single T cell receptor beta chain sequence along with its context. In the authors' workflow: Nucleated cell counts were estimated from reference gene primer amplification. The protocol was immunoSEQ multiplex PCR, while the TCRdb copy is restricted to in-frame clones and leaves out a portion. V and J calls and clone size are those listed in that table; D and trimming were worked out from the DNA. The sample holds 450,000 or so clones, around 90% seen once. The sample belongs to a study of blood T cell repertoires in COVID-19. The Seattle site enrolled patients during active infection and followed them longitudinally. The receptor was isolated from a man aged 18 to 29 with COVID-19, enrolled during active disease. The sample was peripheral blood.

The CDR3 protein is CASSLQGLWNTEAFF. The CDR3 DNA sequence: TGTGCCAGCAGTCTACAGGGCTTGTGGAACACTGAAGCTTTCTTT. The V and J genes are TRBV6-5 and TRBJ1-1; the D gene is possibly TRBD1 (6 bases). This CDR3 has 15 amino acids. V was cut by 5 bases and J by 1 base, with 14 bases left in between. The germline CDR1 and CDR2 sequences are MNHEY and SVGAGI.